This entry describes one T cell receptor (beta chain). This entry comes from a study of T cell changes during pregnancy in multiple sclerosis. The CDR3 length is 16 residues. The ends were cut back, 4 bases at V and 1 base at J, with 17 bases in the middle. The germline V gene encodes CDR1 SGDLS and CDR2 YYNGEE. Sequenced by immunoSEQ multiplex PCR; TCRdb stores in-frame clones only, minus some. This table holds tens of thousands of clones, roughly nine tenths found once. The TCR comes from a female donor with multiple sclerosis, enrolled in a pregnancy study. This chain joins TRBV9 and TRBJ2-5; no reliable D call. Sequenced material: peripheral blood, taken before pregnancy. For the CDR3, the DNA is TGTGCCAGCAGCCCAGGCCATGAACTGCTCCAAGAGACCCAGTACTTC. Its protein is CASSPGHELLQETQYF.